This TCR beta chain was retrieved from a study of patients and donors after allogeneic stem cell transplantation (TCRdb year 2020). Note on this clonotype: Its specific antigen is unknown. No base-level quality is on record; no much larger clone is a single base apart.

V trim: 3 bases; J trim: 1 base; unmatched bases: 3. The CDR3 sequence holds 14 residues, the cysteine and phenylalanine included. Just the 42-base CDR3 DNA is kept, in frame starting at base 1. In the germline V gene, CDR1 corresponds to SQVTM and CDR2 to ANQGSEA. The method was RT-PCR. Sequencer: NextSeq 550. TCRdb passed the public sequencing reads through fastp at Q25 and MiXCR, retaining productive beta sequences. Each record represents a unique CDR3 protein, reported with the most common genes and DNA among its rows. The sample table records approximately 29,000 distinct CDR3 sequences; roughly a third of these occur just once. 76% of the sample belongs to the ten largest clones.

This chain joins TRBV29-1 to TRBJ2-3, with 8 bases matching TRBD1. The source of this sequence is a human donor who was either an allogeneic HSCT recipient or a stem cell or donor lymphocyte infusion donor (not recorded which). It is not recorded whose cells these are; they may come from a transplant donor. What was sequenced was blood, either unsorted or a sorted T cell fraction (not recorded which). The nucleotides are TGCAGCGTTGAGGACAGGGACGGCACAGATACGCAGTATTTT. This sequence encodes CSVEDRDGTDTQYF.